These 8 T cell receptor beta chains share one sample of origin, sequenced in a study of T cell repertoires in cytomegalovirus infection. Via MiXCR, TCRdb re-called the reads, giving one row per CDR3 protein. The data hold 500,000 or so distinct CDR3 sequences, with about 15% observed a single time. The material sequenced was CD8+ T cells from PBMCs. These receptor sequences come from a human donor in good health (CMV status not recorded). Some clones in this sample may be carry-over from other donors' samples.

Many counts were recorded for this clonotype. The chain uses TRBV4-2 and TRBJ1-2, with 7 bases matching TRBD1. CDR3 length equals 14 residues. The V gene end was trimmed by 2 bases and the J gene end by 6 bases; junction bases not matched to a gene: 6. Germline V lookup: CDR1 LGHNA, CDR2 YNFKEQ. This CDR3 reads CASSQSETGNGYTF. The CDR3 nucleotides read TGTGCCAGCAGCCAATCGGAGACAGGGAATGGCTACACCTTC.

This clonotype was picked up a small number of times. The V and J genes are TRBV5-6 and TRBJ1-1; D unresolved. Deletions cut 4 bases from V and 1 base from J, with 8 bases between. Germline V gene lookup returns CDR1 SGHDT and CDR2 YYEEEE. The CDR3 contains 13 residues. The CDR3: CASSPIQNTEAFF. The CDR3 nucleotides read TGTGCCAGCAGCCCCATCCAGAACACTGAAGCTTTCTTT. The full variable domain, its missing parts supplied by reference TRBV5-6 and TRBJ1-1, is DAGVTQSPTHLIKTRGQQVTLRCSPKSGHDTVSWYQQALGQGPQFIFQYYEEEERQRGNFPDRFSGHQFPNYSSELNVNALLLGDSALYLCASSPIQNTEAFFGQGTRLTVV.

This clonotype was seen only a few times. The CDR3 region has the DNA TGTGCCAGCAGTTACCGACGGGAGAACACTGAAGCTTTCTTT. Translated, it gives CASSYRRENTEAFF. The genes are TRBV6-5 and TRBJ1-1; no definite D call. Germline CDR1 reads MNHEY; CDR2 reads SVGAGI. Trimming removed 2 bases from V and 1 base from J, with 8 bases in between. There are 14 residues in the CDR3.

In this sample, this clonotype turned up a few times. The V and J genes are TRBV19 and TRBJ1-1, with D possibly being TRBD1 (6 bases). In germline, CDR1 is LNHDA, CDR2 SQIVND (reference sequence). Trimming left V 6 bases short and J 1 base short, with 18 bases between. The CDR3 is 16 amino acids. The CDR3 sequence is CASSPYPGRGNTEAFF. CDR3 sequence (DNA): TGTGCCAGTAGCCCTTACCCGGGCAGGGGGAACACTGAAGCTTTCTTT.

This clonotype was recorded a few times. The genes are TRBV12-3 or TRBV12-4 and TRBJ2-7; 13 nucleotides align to TRBD2. The V and J ends lost 5 bases and 2 bases, in that order; junction bases with no gene match: 6. The CDR3 has 16 amino acids. DNA for the CDR3: TGTGCCAGCAGTACCCGGACTAGCGGGAGAGCCTACGAGCAGTACTTC. Translation: CASSTRTSGRAYEQYF.

This clonotype was counted ten times or more. The genes are TRBV7-9 and TRBJ2-3; no firm D call. Looked up from germline, CDR1 is SEHNR and CDR2 is FQNEAQ (reference sequence). Trimming left V 5 bases short and J 3 bases short, with 9 bases between. The CDR3 sequence is 13 residues long. CDR3 sequence reads: CASSPTATDTQYF. Here the CDR3 DNA reads TGTGCCAGCAGCCCTACAGCAACAGATACGCAGTATTTT. Full variable domain (outside the CDR3, taken from reference TRBV7-9 and TRBJ2-3): DTGVSQNPRHKITKRGQNVTFRCDPISEHNRLYWYRQTLGQGPEFLTYFQNEAQLEKSRLLSDRFSAERPKGSFSTLEIQRTEQGDSAMYLCASSPTATDTQYFGPGTRLTVL.

This clonotype was detected ten times or more. This chain joins TRBV7-3 and TRBJ2-2; D might be TRBD1 (6 bases). Germline-derived CDR1 and CDR2 are SGHTA and FQGTGA. V lost 4 bases and J 5 bases, leaving 17 bases between the germline ends. CDR3 length: 16 residues. As DNA, the CDR3 is TGTGCCAGCAGCTCTTTGGGGGACACGGTGACCGGGGAGCTGTTTTTT. This gives the protein CASSSLGDTVTGELFF.

The chain carries TRBV5-1 and TRBJ2-3; 7 positions match TRBD2. The CDR3 contains 16 residues. The junction had 7 bases not matched to a gene; V was cut back by 0 bases and J by 3 bases. The V gene's germline CDR1 is SGHRS and CDR2 YFSETQ. The CDR3 nucleotides read TGCGCCAGCAGCTTGGCCGTTAGCGGGCTGACAGATACGCAGTATTTT. It yields the protein CASSLAVSGLTDTQYF.